The clone carrying this T cell receptor (beta chain) was detected only a few times. Its antigen is not known. This specimen belongs to a study of T cells in Graves' hyperthyroidism and ophthalmopathy. Findings and limits, study-wide: Appearing also in blood were most of the thyroid clonotypes expanded above 0.001. Prediction of ophthalmopathy progression came a median roughly 7.1 months pre-onset.

Amplification of TCR beta CDR3 regions was performed using RNA transcripts as template. When the TCR CDR3 underwent first-round RT-PCR, the HTBI primer set was used. Using its own MiXCR run on the multiplex PCR reads, TCRdb lists one record per CDR3 protein. The sample records around 490,000 distinct CDR3 sequences, about 20% being singletons. Among ophthalmopathy patients, the Clinical Activity Score reached at least 3, the NOSPECS grade reached at least 4, and duration remained under 3 months. Germline CDR1 is SQVTM and CDR2 is ANQGSEA. The CDR3 runs to 14 residues. The ends lost 6 bases at V and 0 bases at J; junction bases unmatched: 5.

The TCR was taken from a man aged 40-55 years with Graves' ophthalmopathy. The rearrangement joins TRBV29-1 to TRBJ2-7, with 10 bases identical to TRBD2. The sample taken for sequencing was blood. This CDR3 is CSVLAGAHSYEQYF. The CDR3 DNA follows: TGCAGCGTCCTAGCGGGAGCGCACTCCTACGAGCAGTACTTC.